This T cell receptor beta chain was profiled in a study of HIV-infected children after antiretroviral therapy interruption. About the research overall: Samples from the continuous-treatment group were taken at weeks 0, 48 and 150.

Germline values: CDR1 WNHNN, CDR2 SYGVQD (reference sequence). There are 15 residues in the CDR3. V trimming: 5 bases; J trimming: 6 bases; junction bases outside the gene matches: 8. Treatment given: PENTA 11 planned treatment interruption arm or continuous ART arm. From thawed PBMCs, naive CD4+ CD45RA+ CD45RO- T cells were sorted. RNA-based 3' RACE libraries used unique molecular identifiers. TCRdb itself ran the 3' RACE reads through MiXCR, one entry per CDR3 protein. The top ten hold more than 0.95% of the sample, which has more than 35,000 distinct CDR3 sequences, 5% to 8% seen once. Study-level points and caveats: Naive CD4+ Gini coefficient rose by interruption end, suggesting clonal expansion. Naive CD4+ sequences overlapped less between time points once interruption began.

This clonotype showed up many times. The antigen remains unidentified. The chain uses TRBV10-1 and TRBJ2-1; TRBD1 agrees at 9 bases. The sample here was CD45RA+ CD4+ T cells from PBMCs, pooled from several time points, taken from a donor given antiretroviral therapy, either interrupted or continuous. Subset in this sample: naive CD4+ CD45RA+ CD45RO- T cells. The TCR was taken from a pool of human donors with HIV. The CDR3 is CASSSGQGKGNEQFF. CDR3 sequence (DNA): TGCGCCAGCAGTTCCGGACAGGGGAAGGGCAATGAGCAGTTCTTC.